One sample yielded the 24 T cell receptor beta chains listed below, sequenced in a study of blood T cell repertoires in COVID-19. Repertoires were generated with immunoSEQ multiplex PCR, while TCRdb's copy carries only in-frame clones and drops some. The repertoire holds about 300,000 clones, with around nine tenths as singletons. The sample taken for sequencing was peripheral blood. Receptors originate from a man aged 65 to 85 with acute or convalescent COVID-19.

V usage is TRBV5-4 and J usage is TRBJ2-1; 9 bases are a match to TRBD2. Germline V gene sequence: CDR1 SGHNT, CDR2 YYREEE (reference sequence). J lost 0 bases, V lost 4 bases, and 2 bases had no gene match. The CDR3 contains 15 residues. CDR3 residues: CASSASGDSYNEQFF. The DNA for the CDR3 is TGTGCCAGCAGCGCTAGCGGGGACTCCTACAATGAGCAGTTCTTC.

The rearrangement uses TRBV19 and TRBJ2-4; a possible D gene is TRBD2 (6 bases). Trimming took 0 bases from V and 8 from J, leaving 14 bases between them. There are 15 residues in the CDR3. Per germline, CDR1 LNHDA and CDR2 SQIVND (reference sequence). The CDR3 loop is CASSIDLLGGDIQYF. DNA for the CDR3: TGTGCCAGTAGTATAGATCTATTGGGGGGAGACATTCAGTACTTC.

The chain is built from TRBV9 and TRBJ2-3; no reliable D call. The CDR3 has 14 amino acids. Germline lookup yields CDR1 SGDLS and CDR2 YYNGEE. V was trimmed by 0 bases and J by 2 bases, leaving 7 bases between them. CDR3 DNA sequence: TGTGCCAGCAGCGTAGTACAGTCCACAGATACGCAGTATTTT. It codes for CASSVVQSTDTQYF.

The chain links TRBV6-1 to TRBJ1-4; no reliable D call. V lost 2 bases, J lost 8 bases, and 12 bases lay in between. The CDR3 runs 14 residues. Germline CDR1 is MNHNS and CDR2 is SASEGT. Here the CDR3 reads CASSENRGREKLFF. CDR3 DNA sequence: TGTGCCAGCAGTGAAAATCGGGGAAGGGAAAAACTGTTTTTT.

This chain connects TRBV4-1 to TRBJ2-1; 8 bases match TRBD1. The CDR3 is made up of 15 amino acids. The J segment lost 7 bases and the V segment lost 3 bases, leaving 8 bases of the junction unmatched. The germline V gene has CDR1 MGHRA and CDR2 YSYEKL. This CDR3 is CASSHGTGRFNEQFF. The CDR3 DNA follows: TGCGCCAGCAGCCACGGGACAGGCCGTTTTAATGAGCAGTTCTTC.

The V gene is TRBV7-7, the J gene TRBJ1-4; no definite D call. The CDR3 extends over 19 amino acids. V shed 2 bases and J shed 0 bases, with 19 bases lying between them. Germline lookup yields CDR1 SSHAT and CDR2 FNYEAQ (reference sequence). The CDR3 bases are TGTGCCAGCAGCTTATCCCTTAGCTCCCCGGCGGCAACTAATGAAAAACTGTTTTTT. This encodes CASSLSLSSPAATNEKLFF.

This chain connects TRBV19 to TRBJ1-1, with D perhaps matching TRBD1 (6 bases). V lost 7 bases and J 0 bases, leaving 18 bases between the germline ends. CDR1 is LNHDA, CDR2 SQIVND, per germline (reference sequence). This CDR3 has 16 residues. For the CDR3, the DNA is TGTGCCAGTAAACCTGCTGGTACAGGGATGAACACTGAAGCTTTCTTT. It is translated as CASKPAGTGMNTEAFF. The variable domain in full, with the rest retrieved from reference TRBV19 and TRBJ1-1, is DGGITQSPKYLFRKEGQNVTLSCEQNLNHDAMYWYRQDPGQGLRLIYYSQIVNDFQKGDIAEGYSVSREKKESFPLTVTSAQKNPTAFYLCASKPAGTGMNTEAFFGQGTRLTVV.

J is TRBJ1-1 and V is TRBV6-5; a possible D gene is TRBD1 (6 bases). Trimming pared 6 bases from V and 1 base from J, leaving 12 bases between. Looked up from germline, CDR1 is MNHEY and CDR2 is SVGAGI. There are 14 residues in the CDR3. The CDR3 sequence: CASSRRQANTEAFF. CDR3 sequence (DNA): TGTGCCAGCAGCCGCCGACAGGCGAACACTGAAGCTTTCTTT.

This sequence joins TRBV6-5 and TRBJ1-4; D perhaps matches TRBD1 (6 bases). CDR1 and CDR2 (germline): MNHEY, SVGAGI. CDR3 length: 12 residues. V was clipped by 6 bases and J by 8 bases, with 10 bases between them. This chain's CDR3 is CASRTGSEKLFF. The CDR3 DNA sequence: TGTGCCAGCAGAACAGGGTCCGAAAAACTGTTTTTT.

The chain recombines TRBV19 with TRBJ1-5; D unresolved. Germline CDR1 is LNHDA and CDR2 is SQIVND (reference sequence). CDR3 size: 14 residues. Trimming took 3 bases from V and 6 from J, leaving 12 bases between them. DNA of the CDR3: TGTGCCAGTAGTATCGAGGGTATCGGTCAGCCCCAGCATTTT. It codes for CASSIEGIGQPQHF.

This chain uses TRBV13 with TRBJ1-2; 9 bases are shared with TRBD1. Trimming took 2 bases from V and 2 from J; bases not matched to a gene: 6. The CDR3 runs to 16 residues. Per germline, CDR1 PRHDT and CDR2 FYEKMQ (reference sequence). CDR3 protein: CASSLRTGAGNYGYTF. As DNA, the CDR3 is TGTGCCAGCAGCTTAAGGACAGGGGCAGGGAACTATGGCTACACCTTC. The variable domain in full, completed from reference TRBV13 and TRBJ1-2, reads AAGVIQSPRHLIKEKRETATLKCYPIPRHDTVYWYQQGPGQDPQFLISFYEKMQSDKGSIPDRFSAQQFSDYHSELNMSSLELGDSALYFCASSLRTGAGNYGYTFGSGTRLTVV.

In its sample, this clone was seen once. The V call is TRBV19, the J call TRBJ2-2; 10 bases fit TRBD2. The CDR3 consists of 16 residues. Trimming cost V 3 bases and J 7 bases; bases outside gene matches: 8. Germline V gene sequence: CDR1 LNHDA, CDR2 SQIVND (reference sequence). The CDR3 sequence is CASSMWSGRGNGELFF. The CDR3 DNA reads TGTGCCAGTAGTATGTGGAGCGGGAGGGGGAACGGGGAGCTGTTTTTT.

The chain has TRBV19 and TRBJ2-7, with 8 bases lining up with TRBD1. Trimming at V came to 0 bases and at J to 0 bases, leaving 7 bases not matched to a gene. This CDR3 has 17 residues. Germline-derived CDR1 and CDR2 are LNHDA and SQIVND (reference sequence). CDR3 DNA sequence: TGTGCCAGTAGTATAGATGGGAGGACAGGGAGCTCCTACGAGCAGTACTTC. Amino acids: CASSIDGRTGSSYEQYF.

The V gene is TRBV28, the J gene TRBJ1-3; tentatively, D is TRBD1 (5 bases). Germline loops: CDR1 MDHEN, CDR2 SYDVKM. V lost 7 bases, J lost 0 bases, and 13 bases lay in between. This CDR3 contains 15 residues. The CDR3 DNA reads TGTGCCAGCACCATGGGGGGGGGCTCTGGAAACACCATATATTTT. It is translated as CASTMGGGSGNTIYF.

This sequence joins TRBV2 and TRBJ2-3; D is unclear. Germline lookup yields CDR1 SNHLY and CDR2 FYNNEI. The CDR3 has 14 residues. Trimming removed 8 bases from V and 2 bases from J, with 14 bases in between. CDR3 bases: TGTGCCAGCCTTCCCCTTACAGTCACAGATACGCAGTATTTT. This encodes CASLPLTVTDTQYF.

This chain uses TRBV30 with TRBJ1-1; 7 bases align to TRBD1. V lost 3 bases and J lost 1; bases outside the gene matches: 8. CDR3 length equals 15 residues. Germline-derived CDR1 and CDR2 are GTSNPN and SVGIG (reference sequence). The chain's CDR3 is CAWSELGQQNTEAFF. CDR3 nucleotides: TGTGCCTGGAGCGAGCTGGGACAGCAGAACACTGAAGCTTTCTTT.

This clone occurred once. The chain carries TRBV5-1 and TRBJ2-5; no firm D call. Germline V lookup: CDR1 SGHRS, CDR2 YFSETQ. V lost 4 bases to trimming and J lost 1 base, with 17 bases between them. The CDR3 loop spans 16 amino acids. In DNA, the CDR3 is TGCGCCAGCAGCATCTCCCCGGCACAGATCCAAGAGACCCAGTACTTC. This translates into CASSISPAQIQETQYF.

The CDR3 sequence is CASSPLSGEDEQFF. For the CDR3, the DNA is TGTGCCAGCAGCCCATTGTCGGGGGAGGATGAGCAGTTCTTC. V is TRBV7-8 and J is TRBJ2-1; D possibly corresponds to TRBD2 (6 bases). The length of the CDR3 is 14 residues. The germline CDR1 and CDR2 sequences are SGHVS and FQNEAQ. V gave up 5 bases and J gave up 8 bases, with 16 bases separating them.

This clone was recorded once. V usage is TRBV21-1 and J usage is TRBJ2-3; the table's D call, TRBD1, was not checked against the DNA. TRBV21-1 has pseudogene status. The CDR3 contains 17 residues. The CDR3 is CASSREGALFVEDTQYF. Here the CDR3 DNA reads TGTGCCAGCAGCAGAGAGGGGGCCCTGTTCGTAGAAGATACGCAGTATTTT.

The chain carries TRBV6-5 and TRBJ1-2, with D perhaps TRBD1 (6 bases). The CDR3 contains 14 residues. Trimming pared 4 bases from V and 6 bases from J, leaving 15 bases between. From germline, CDR1 is MNHEY and CDR2 SVGAGI. The chain's CDR3 is CASSSMIQGNGYTF. CDR3 in DNA: TGTGCCAGCAGTTCGATGATTCAGGGGAATGGCTACACCTTC.

The chain joins TRBV16 to TRBJ1-5, with a weak D call TRBD1 (6 bases). The CDR3 has 16 residues. The V end was cut by 2 bases, the J end by 7 bases, with 18 bases between. Germline V gene sequence: CDR1 KGHSY, CDR2 FQNENV. CDR3 DNA sequence: TGTGCCAGCAGCCAAACGGGAGGGGGGATCGGGCAGCCCCAGCATTTT. Translation: CASSQTGGGIGQPQHF. The full variable domain, in which reference TRBV16 and TRBJ1-5 provide the parts outside the CDR3, is GEEVAQTPKHLVRGEGQKAKLYCAPIKGHSYVFWYQQVLKNEFKFLISFQNENVFDETGMPKERFSAKCLPNSPCSLEIQATKLEDSAVYFCASSQTGGGIGQPQHFGDGTRLSIL.

This clone was counted only a few times. The chain joins TRBV7-2 to TRBJ1-6, with unresolved D. Trimming left V 5 bases short and J 10 bases short, with 18 bases between. Germline V lookup: CDR1 SGHTA, CDR2 FQGNSA. This CDR3 has 15 residues. DNA for the CDR3: TGTGCCAGCAGCCAATTCCGGGCAGAGGGATCACCCCTCCACTTT. Translating it yields CASSQFRAEGSPLHF. Variable domain in full (rest from reference TRBV7-2 and TRBJ1-6): GAGVSQSPSNKVTEKGKDVELRCDPISGHTALYWYRQSLGQGLEFLIYFQGNSAPDKSGLPSDRFSAERTGGSVSTLTIQRTQQEDSAVYLCASSQFRAEGSPLHFGNGTRLTVT.

The chain carries TRBV12-3 or TRBV12-4 and TRBJ1-2; 9 bases fit TRBD1. The trim removed 5 bases at V and 7 bases at J, leaving 5 bases unmatched. There are 13 residues in the CDR3. The CDR3 DNA reads TGTGCCAGCAGTCTAGGGACAGGGTCTGGCTACACCTTC. This gives the protein CASSLGTGSGYTF.

This chain uses TRBV30 with TRBJ1-5; no definite D call. Trimming left V 1 base short and J 4 bases short, with 11 bases between. The CDR3 has 14 residues. Germline V CDR1 and CDR2: GTSNPN, SVGIG (reference sequence). The CDR3 protein is CAWSGQVGNQPQHF. The CDR3, as DNA: TGTGCCTGGAGTGGCCAGGTTGGGAATCAGCCCCAGCATTTT.